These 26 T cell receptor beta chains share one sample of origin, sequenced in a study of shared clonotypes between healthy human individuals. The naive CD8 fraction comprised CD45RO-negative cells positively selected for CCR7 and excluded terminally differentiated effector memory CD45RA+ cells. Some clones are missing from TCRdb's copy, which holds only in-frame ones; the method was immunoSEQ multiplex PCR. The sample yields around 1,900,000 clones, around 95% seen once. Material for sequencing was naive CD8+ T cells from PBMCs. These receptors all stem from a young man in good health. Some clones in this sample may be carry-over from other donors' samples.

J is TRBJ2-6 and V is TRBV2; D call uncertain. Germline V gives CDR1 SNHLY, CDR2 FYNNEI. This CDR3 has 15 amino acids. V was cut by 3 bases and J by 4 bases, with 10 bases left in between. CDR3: CASSDRISGANVLTF. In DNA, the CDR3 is TGTGCCAGCAGTGATCGCATTTCGGGGGCCAACGTCCTGACTTTC.

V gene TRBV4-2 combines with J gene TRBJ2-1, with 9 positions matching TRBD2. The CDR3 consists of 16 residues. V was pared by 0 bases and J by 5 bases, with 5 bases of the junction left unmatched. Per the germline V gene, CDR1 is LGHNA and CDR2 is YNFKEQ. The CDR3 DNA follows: TGTGCCAGCAGCCAAGATAGCCTAGCGGGAAACAATGAGCAGTTCTTC. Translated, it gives CASSQDSLAGNNEQFF.

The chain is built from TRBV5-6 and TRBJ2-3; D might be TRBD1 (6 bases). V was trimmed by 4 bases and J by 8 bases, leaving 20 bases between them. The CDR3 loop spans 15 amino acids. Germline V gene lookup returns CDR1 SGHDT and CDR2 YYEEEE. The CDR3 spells CASSPDRINLGTQYF. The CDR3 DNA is TGTGCCAGCAGCCCCGACAGGATCAACCTCGGTACGCAGTATTTT. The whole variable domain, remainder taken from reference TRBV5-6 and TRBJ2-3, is DAGVTQSPTHLIKTRGQQVTLRCSPKSGHDTVSWYQQALGQGPQFIFQYYEEEERQRGNFPDRFSGHQFPNYSSELNVNALLLGDSALYLCASSPDRINLGTQYFGPGTRLTVL.

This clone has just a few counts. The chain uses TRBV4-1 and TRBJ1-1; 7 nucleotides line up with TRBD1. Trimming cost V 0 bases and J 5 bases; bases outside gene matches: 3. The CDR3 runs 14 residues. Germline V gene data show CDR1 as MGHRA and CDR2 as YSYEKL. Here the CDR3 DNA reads TGCGCCAGCAGCCAAGAGTCCAGGGGGACTGAAGCTTTCTTT. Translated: CASSQESRGTEAFF.

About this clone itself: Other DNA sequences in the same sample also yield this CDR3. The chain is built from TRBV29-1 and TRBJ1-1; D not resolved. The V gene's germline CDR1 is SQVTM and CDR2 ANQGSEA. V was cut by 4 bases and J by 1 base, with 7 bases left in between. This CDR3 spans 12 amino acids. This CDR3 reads CSVGSGNTEAFF. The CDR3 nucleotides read TGCAGCGTTGGTTCTGGGAACACTGAAGCTTTCTTT.

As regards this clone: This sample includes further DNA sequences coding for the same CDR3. CDR3 loop: CASSFRDRPYEQYF. Here the CDR3 DNA reads TGTGCCAGCAGTTTCCGGGACAGGCCCTACGAGCAGTACTTC. The chain uses TRBV27 and TRBJ2-7, with 8 positions matching TRBD1. Germline V lookup: CDR1 MNHEY, CDR2 SMNVEV (reference sequence). The J segment lost 2 bases and the V segment lost 3 bases, leaving 3 bases of the junction unmatched. The CDR3 loop spans 14 amino acids.

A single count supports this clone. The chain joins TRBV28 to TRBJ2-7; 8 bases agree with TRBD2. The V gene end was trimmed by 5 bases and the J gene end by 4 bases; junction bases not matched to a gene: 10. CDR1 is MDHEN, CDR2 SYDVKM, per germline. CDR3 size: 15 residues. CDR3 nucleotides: TGTGCCAGCAGTCCTCATCGGGGGGGGAGGTACGAGCAGTACTTC. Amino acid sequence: CASSPHRGGRYEQYF.

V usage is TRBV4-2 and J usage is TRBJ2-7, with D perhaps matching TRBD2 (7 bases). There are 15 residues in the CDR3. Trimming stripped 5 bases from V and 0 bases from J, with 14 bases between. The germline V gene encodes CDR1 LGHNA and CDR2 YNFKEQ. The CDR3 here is CASSLGRGSSYEQYF. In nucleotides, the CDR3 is TGTGCCAGCAGCTTGGGGAGGGGGAGCTCCTACGAGCAGTACTTC.

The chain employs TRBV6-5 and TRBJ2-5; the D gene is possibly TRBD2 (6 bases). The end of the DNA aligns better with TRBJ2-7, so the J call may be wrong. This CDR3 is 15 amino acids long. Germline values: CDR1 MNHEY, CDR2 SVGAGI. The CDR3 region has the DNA TGTGCCAGCAGTACATCTAGCGAAAGCTCCTACGAGCAGTACTTC. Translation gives CASSTSSESSYEQYF.

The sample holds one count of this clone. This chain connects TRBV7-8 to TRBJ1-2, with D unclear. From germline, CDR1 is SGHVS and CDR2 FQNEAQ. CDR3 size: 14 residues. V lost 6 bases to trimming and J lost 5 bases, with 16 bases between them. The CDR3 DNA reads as TGTGCCAGCAGTGGGGTAGGGATGGGGTATGGCTACACCTTC. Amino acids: CASSGVGMGYGYTF.

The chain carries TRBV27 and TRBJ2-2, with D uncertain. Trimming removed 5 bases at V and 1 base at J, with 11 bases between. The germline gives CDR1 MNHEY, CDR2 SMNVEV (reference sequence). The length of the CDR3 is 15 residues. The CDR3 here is CASSESQKNTGELFF. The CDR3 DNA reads TGTGCCAGCAGTGAGAGTCAGAAGAACACCGGGGAGCTGTTTTTT.

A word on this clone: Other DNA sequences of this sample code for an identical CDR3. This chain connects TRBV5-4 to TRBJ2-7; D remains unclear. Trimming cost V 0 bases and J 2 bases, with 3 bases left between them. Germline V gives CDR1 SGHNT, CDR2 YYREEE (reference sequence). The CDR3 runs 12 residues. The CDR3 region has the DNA TGTGCCAGCAGCTTGGAGACCTACGAGCAGTACTTC. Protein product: CASSLETYEQYF.

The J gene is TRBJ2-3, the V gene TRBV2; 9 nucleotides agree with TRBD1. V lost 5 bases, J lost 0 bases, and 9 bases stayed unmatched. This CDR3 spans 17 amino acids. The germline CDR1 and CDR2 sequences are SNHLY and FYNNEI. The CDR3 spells CASSKTSGTGSTDTQYF. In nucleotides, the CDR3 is TGTGCCAGCAGTAAAACTTCTGGGACAGGGAGCACAGATACGCAGTATTTT. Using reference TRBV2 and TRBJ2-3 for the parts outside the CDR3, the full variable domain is EPEVTQTPSHQVTQMGQEVILRCVPISNHLYFYWYRQILGQKVEFLVSFYNNEISEKSEIFDDQFSVERPDGSNFTLKIRSTKLEDSAMYFCASSKTSGTGSTDTQYFGPGTRLTVL.

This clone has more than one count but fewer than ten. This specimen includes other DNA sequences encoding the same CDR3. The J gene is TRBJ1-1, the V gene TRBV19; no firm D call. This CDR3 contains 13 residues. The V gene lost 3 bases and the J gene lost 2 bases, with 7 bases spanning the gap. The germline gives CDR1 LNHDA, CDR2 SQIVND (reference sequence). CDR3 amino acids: CASSIWVNTEAFF. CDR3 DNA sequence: TGTGCCAGTAGTATTTGGGTTAACACTGAAGCTTTCTTT.

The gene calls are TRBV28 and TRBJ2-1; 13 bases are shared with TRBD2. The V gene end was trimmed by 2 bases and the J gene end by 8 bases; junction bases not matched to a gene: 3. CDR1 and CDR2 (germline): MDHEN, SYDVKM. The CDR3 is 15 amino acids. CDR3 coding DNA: TGTGCCAGCAGTTTAACTAGCGGGAGGGTGGATGAGCAGTTCTTC. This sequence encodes CASSLTSGRVDEQFF.

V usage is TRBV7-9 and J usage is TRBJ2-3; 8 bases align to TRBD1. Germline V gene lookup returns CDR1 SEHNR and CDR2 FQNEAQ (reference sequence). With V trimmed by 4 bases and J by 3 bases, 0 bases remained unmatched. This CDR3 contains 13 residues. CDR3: CASSWTGTDTQYF. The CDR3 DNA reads TGTGCCAGCAGCTGGACAGGGACAGATACGCAGTATTTT. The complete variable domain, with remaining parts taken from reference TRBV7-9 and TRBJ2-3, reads DTGVSQNPRHKITKRGQNVTFRCDPISEHNRLYWYRQTLGQGPEFLTYFQNEAQLEKSRLLSDRFSAERPKGSFSTLEIQRTEQGDSAMYLCASSWTGTDTQYFGPGTRLTVL.

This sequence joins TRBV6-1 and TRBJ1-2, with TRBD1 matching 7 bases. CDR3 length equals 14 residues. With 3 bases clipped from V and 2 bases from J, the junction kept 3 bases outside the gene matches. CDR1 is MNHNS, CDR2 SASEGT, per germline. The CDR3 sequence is CASSDRGGNYGYTF. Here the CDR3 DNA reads TGTGCCAGCAGTGACAGGGGGGGAAACTATGGCTACACCTTC.

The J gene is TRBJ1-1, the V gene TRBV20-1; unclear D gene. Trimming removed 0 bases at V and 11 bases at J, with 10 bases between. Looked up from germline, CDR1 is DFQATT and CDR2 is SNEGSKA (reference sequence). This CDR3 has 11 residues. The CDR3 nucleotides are TGCAGTGCTAGAGATAACAGCCGGGCTTTCTTT. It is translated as CSARDNSRAFF.

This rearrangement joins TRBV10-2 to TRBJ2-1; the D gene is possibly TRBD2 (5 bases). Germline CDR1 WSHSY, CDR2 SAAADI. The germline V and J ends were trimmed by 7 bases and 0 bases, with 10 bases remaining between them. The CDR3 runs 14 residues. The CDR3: CASTGESSYNEQFF. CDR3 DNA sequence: TGCGCCAGCACCGGGGAGAGCTCCTACAATGAGCAGTTCTTC.

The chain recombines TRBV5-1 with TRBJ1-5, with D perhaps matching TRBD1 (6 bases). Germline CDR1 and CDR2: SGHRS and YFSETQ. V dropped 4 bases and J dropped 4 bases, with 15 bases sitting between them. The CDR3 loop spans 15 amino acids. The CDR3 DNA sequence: TGCGCCAGCAGCGAGAATCCGGGACAAAATCAGCCCCAGCATTTT. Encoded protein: CASSENPGQNQPQHF.

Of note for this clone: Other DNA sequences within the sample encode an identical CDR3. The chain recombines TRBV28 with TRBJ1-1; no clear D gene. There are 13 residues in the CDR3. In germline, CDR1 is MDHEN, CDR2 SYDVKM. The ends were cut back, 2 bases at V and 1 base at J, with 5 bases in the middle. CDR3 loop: CASSLTANTEAFF. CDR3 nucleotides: TGTGCCAGCAGTTTAACGGCGAACACTGAAGCTTTCTTT.

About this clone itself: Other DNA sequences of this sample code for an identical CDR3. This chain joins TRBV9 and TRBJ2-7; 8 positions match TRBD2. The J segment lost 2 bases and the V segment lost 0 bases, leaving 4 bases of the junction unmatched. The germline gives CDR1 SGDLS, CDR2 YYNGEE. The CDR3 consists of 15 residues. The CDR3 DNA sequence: TGTGCCAGCAGCGTAGCGAGCGGGAGTACCTACGAGCAGTACTTC. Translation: CASSVASGSTYEQYF. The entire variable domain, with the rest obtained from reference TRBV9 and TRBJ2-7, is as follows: DSGVTQTPKHLITATGQRVTLRCSPRSGDLSVYWYQQSLDQGLQFLIQYYNGEERAKGNILERFSAQQFPDLHSELNLSSLELGDSALYFCASSVASGSTYEQYFGPGTRLTVT.

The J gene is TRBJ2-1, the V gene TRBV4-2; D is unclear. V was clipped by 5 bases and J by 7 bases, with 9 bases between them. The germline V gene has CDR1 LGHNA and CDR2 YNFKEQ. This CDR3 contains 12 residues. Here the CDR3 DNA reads TGTGCCAGCAGCTACGACGGGAATGAGCAGTTCTTC. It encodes CASSYDGNEQFF.

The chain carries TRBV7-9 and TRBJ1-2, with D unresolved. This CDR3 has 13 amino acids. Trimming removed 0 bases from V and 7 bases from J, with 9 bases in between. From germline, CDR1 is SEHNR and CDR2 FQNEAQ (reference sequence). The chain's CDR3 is CASSLAMGRGYTF. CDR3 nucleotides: TGTGCCAGCAGCTTAGCGATGGGCCGTGGCTACACCTTC.

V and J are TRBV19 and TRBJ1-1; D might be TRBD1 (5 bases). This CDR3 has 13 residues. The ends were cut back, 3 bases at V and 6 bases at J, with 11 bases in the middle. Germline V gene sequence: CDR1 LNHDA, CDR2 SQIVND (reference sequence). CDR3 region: CASSIGGAAEAFF. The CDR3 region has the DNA TGTGCCAGTAGTATTGGGGGTGCGGCTGAAGCTTTCTTT.

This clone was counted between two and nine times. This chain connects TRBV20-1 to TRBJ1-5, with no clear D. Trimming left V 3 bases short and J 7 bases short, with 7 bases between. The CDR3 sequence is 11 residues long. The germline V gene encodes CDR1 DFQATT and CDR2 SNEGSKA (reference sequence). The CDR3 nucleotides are TGCAGTGCTAGCCGCTGGCAGCCCCAGCATTTT. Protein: CSASRWQPQHF.